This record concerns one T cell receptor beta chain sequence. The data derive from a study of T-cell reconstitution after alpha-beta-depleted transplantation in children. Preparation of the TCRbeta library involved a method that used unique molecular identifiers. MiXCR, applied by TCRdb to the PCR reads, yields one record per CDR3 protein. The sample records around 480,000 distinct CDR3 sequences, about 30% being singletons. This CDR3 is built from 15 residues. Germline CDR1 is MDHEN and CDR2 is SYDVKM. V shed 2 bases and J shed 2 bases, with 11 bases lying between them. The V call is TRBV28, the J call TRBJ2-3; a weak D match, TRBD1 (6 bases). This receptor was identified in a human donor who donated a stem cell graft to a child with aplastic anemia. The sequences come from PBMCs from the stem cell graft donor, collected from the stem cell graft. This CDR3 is CASSLDRRFTDTQYF. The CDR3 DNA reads TGTGCCAGCAGTTTAGACAGGCGCTTCACAGATACGCAGTATTTT.